This entry is about one TCR beta chain. Its target is unknown. Researchers prepared the TCRbeta library using unique molecular identifiers, the study reports. TCRdb passed the PCR reads through MiXCR, listing each CDR3 protein once. The sample has about 980,000 distinct CDR3 sequences, about 31% seen once. The entry originates in a study of T-cell reconstitution after alpha-beta-depleted transplantation in children. Study-wide points: Surviving recipient T cells and intrathymic progenitors accounted for some patients' high TCRbeta diversity at day 60.

The CDR3 runs to 14 residues. V gave up 6 bases and J gave up 8 bases; unmatched junction bases: 9. This clonotype was obtained from a boy in the first two years of life who had a stem cell transplant for SCID, so the T cells may come from the graft donor. The sample here was PBMCs, mostly from graft donor cells, taken 360 days after TCRalphabeta/CD19-depleted stem cell transplant. The chain uses TRBV12-3 or TRBV12-4 and TRBJ2-1; TRBD1 matches at 8 bases. The CDR3 DNA follows: TGTGCCAGCAGACACCAACAGGGGGTCGATGAGCAGTTCTTC. Its translation is CASRHQQGVDEQFF.